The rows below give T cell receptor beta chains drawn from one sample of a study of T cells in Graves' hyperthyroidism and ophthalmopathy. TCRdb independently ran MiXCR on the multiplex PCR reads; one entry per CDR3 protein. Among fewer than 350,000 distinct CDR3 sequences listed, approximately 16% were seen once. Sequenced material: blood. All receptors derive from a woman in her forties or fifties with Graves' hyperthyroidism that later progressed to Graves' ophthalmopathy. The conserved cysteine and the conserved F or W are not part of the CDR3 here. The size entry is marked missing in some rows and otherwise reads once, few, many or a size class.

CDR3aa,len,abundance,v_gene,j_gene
ASSGGDRGSGELF,13,many,TRBV2,TRBJ2-2
ASSVAEGLASIYEQY,15,few,TRBV9,TRBJ2-7
ASSLRLGGTDTQY,13,.,TRBV4-2,TRBJ2-3
ASNQQGSNQPQH,12,many,TRBV27,TRBJ1-5
ASTQGSYYEQY,11,many,TRBV6-2/TRBV6-3,TRBJ2-7
SAFRTSGLQETQY,13,many,TRBV20-1,TRBJ2-5
ASSSGTDDYGYT,12,many,TRBV5-6,TRBJ1-2
ASSLAGGYGYT,11,many,TRBV11-2,TRBJ1-2
ASSEILWDGELF,12,many,TRBV2,TRBJ2-2
ASSGLGGELF,10,.,TRBV9,TRBJ2-2
ATSRDRATQY,10,.,TRBV15,TRBJ2-5
ASSLGSSGGLLDTQY,15,many,TRBV7-6,TRBJ2-3
ASSLGLAVTDTQY,13,many,TRBV7-2,TRBJ2-3
ASSPRTGLNIQY,12,many,TRBV18,TRBJ2-4
ASSLRSIGTDTQY,13,few,TRBV5-8,TRBJ2-3
ASSLSLASNTGELF,14,many,TRBV5-1,TRBJ2-2
ASGRQGKGEAF,11,many,TRBV2,TRBJ1-1
ASSPFEGYRNQPQH,14,many,TRBV28,TRBJ1-5
ASSPQGDAYNEQF,13,many,TRBV18,TRBJ2-1
ASSVDVGGLNTEAF,14,many,TRBV9,TRBJ1-1
SAQSGPGQSTEAF,13,many,TRBV20-1,TRBJ1-1
AIPLLDGPGANVLT,14,few,TRBV7-9,TRBJ2-6
ASSFERNTGELF,12,many,TRBV11-2,TRBJ2-2
ASSKTAYQETQY,12,many,TRBV11-3,TRBJ2-5
ASSVVAGGETQY,12,many,TRBV11-2,TRBJ2-5
ASSLIGGGTYEQY,13,.,TRBV7-8,TRBJ2-7
ASSLVGVRRYEQY,13,.,TRBV7-2,TRBJ2-7